The entry that follows covers one TCR beta chain sequence. Its antigen is currently not known. Base-call qualities are not available, and no considerably larger clone is one nucleotide away. TCRbeta CDR3 regions were amplified from genomic DNA using the immunoSEQ Assay, a bias-controlled multiplex PCR. Per the original workflow: The number of nucleated cells in each sample was estimated by amplification of reference gene primers within the assay. Sequence reads were collapsed and filtered to measure the absolute abundance of every unique TCRbeta CDR3 rearrangement. Productive Simpson clonality was computed per sample as the square root of Simpson's diversity index over productive rearrangements. TCRdb limited this immuneACCESS table to in-frame rearrangements with V and J called. A share of clones is missing; checked studies link under half to unresolved V genes, and the rest is unexplained. D and trimming come from the DNA, and the V and J calls and clone size come from that table. For this sample there are about 100,000 clones; around 81% appear just once. Together, the top ten hold roughly an eighth of the sample.

The sample originates from a study of blood T cell repertoires in COVID-19 (dated by TCRdb to about 2020). With respect to the entire study: Samples from collaborators originated in the United States, Italy and Spain and spanned both the acute and convalescent phases of COVID-19. The material from the prospective study consisted of cDNA or gDNA derived from T cells, B-cell-depleted T cells, or PBMCs. The repertoires were released in a freely available public database intended as a resource for research on the immune response to SARS-CoV-2. Subjects who had been exposed to COVID-19, were actively infected with it, or had recovered from it provided the deeply sampled blood TCRbeta repertoires that made up the dataset. A de-identified subject ID, COVID-19 status, age in years and sex were almost always included in the sample metadata. The samples were drawn from two sources: the first 160 participants of the ongoing ImmuneRACE study, and over 950 subjects contributed by 6 global collaborators. HLA class I and class II types, where available, came from metadata supplied by the sample provider rather than from assay-based typing.

Collaborating institutions collected whole blood in K2EDTA tubes following their own protocols. For TCRbeta analysis, collaborators shipped samples as frozen whole blood, isolated PBMCs, or DNA extracted from either of those sample types. Beyond this particular receptor, the publication reports: The quantity of clinical and demographic metadata differed by source and by participant and was supplied without curation.

The CDR3 numbers 13 residues from cysteine through phenylalanine. Kept here is only the CDR3 DNA, which spans 39 bases and is read in frame from base 1. The V end loses 6 bases and the J end loses 6 bases, and a stretch of 12 bases separates them. CDR1 and CDR2, per the germline V gene, are MNHEY and SVGAGI. The V gene is TRBV6-5 and the J gene is TRBJ1-5, and possibly TRBD1, on 6 matching bases. The sequence was collected from a man between 45 and 60 years old with active or convalescent COVID-19. Sequencing was done on a sample of peripheral blood. The CDR3 sequence is CASSPGVGQPQHF. The sequenced DNA: TGTGCCAGCAGCCCAGGGGTAGGTCAGCCCCAGCATTTT.